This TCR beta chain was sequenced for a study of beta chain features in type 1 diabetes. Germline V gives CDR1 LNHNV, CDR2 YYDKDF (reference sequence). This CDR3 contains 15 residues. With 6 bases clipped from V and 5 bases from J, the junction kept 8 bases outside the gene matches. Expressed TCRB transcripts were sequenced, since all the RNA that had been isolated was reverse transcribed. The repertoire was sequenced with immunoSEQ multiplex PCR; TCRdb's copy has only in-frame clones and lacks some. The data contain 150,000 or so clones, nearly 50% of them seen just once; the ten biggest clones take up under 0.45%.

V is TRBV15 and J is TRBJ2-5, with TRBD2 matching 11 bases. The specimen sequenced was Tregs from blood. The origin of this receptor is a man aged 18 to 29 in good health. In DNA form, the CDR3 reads TGTGCCACCAGATTAGCGGGAGGGCCTGTGGAGACCCAGTACTTC. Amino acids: CATRLAGGPVETQYF.